This TCR beta chain appears in the sequencing data of a study of T cell responses to AZD1222 COVID-19 vaccine. Germline V lookup: CDR1 MNHEY, CDR2 SMNVEV (reference sequence). V was trimmed by 2 bases and J by 2 bases, leaving 8 bases between them. CDR3 size: 14 residues. This clone was detected only a few times. The antigen remains unidentified. Produced via immunoSEQ multiplex PCR; TCRdb's table is partial and in-frame only. The table has some 150,000 clones, around 94% seen once. Whole-study findings and limits: In the spike-specific TCR repertoire, nearly half reportedly target unmutated variant regions.

The chain recombines TRBV27 with TRBJ2-3; no firm D call. Sequencing was performed on peripheral blood, taken on day 0 of AZD1222 vaccination. The origin of this receptor is an adult in good health. The CDR3 bases are TGTGCCAGCAGTTTAGCGATACCCACAGATACGCAGTATTTT. Its translation is CASSLAIPTDTQYF.